This T cell receptor (beta chain) was recovered during a study of identical twins. MiXCR was run by TCRdb on the 5' RACE reads, yielding one entry per CDR3 protein. The data show about 190,000 distinct CDR3 sequences, more than 15% seen once. The germline gives CDR1 SGHNT, CDR2 YENEEA. This CDR3 contains 17 residues. Trimming pared 2 bases from V and 0 bases from J, leaving 11 bases between. There are many counts of this clonotype. The same sample was also used in a study of T cells expressing NK-cell markers. That source adds: The authors applied an anti-gamma-delta TCR antibody in several experiments, and it restricted sorting to alpha-beta TCR T cells.

The sequencing sample was made of CD8+ T cells sorted from blood. V usage is TRBV11-3 and J usage is TRBJ1-6; no firm D call. This receptor was identified in a woman between 18 and 29 years old in good health. The CDR3 spells CASSLLEAGSYNSPLHF. In nucleotides, the CDR3 is TGTGCCAGCAGCTTACTGGAGGCGGGCTCCTATAATTCACCCCTCCACTTT.